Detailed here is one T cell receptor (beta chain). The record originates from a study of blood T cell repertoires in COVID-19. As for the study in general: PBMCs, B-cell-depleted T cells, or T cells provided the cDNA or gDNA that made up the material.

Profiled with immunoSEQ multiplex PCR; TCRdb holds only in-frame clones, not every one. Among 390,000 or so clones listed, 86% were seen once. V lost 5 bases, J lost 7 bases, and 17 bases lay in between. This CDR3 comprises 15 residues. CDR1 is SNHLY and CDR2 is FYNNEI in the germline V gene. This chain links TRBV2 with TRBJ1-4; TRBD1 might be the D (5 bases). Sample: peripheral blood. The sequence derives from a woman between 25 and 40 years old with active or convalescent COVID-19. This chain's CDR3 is CASSFGHWQLEKLFF. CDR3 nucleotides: TGTGCCAGCAGTTTCGGACACTGGCAACTTGAAAAACTGTTTTTT.